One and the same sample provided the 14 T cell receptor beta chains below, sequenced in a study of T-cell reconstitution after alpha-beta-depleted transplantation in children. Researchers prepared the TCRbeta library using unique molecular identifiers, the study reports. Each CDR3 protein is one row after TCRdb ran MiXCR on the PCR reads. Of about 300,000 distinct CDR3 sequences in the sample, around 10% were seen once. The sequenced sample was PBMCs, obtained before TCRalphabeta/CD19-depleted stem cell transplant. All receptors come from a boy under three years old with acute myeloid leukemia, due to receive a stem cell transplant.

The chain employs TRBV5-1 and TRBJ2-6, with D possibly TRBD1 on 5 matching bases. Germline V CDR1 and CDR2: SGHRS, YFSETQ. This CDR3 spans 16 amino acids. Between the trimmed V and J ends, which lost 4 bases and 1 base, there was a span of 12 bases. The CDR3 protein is CASSPPDTSGANVLTF. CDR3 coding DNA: TGCGCCAGCAGCCCCCCGGACACTTCTGGGGCCAACGTCCTGACTTTC.

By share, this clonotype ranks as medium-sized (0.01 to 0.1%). The CDR3 protein is CASSFAGTGYGELFF. DNA of the CDR3: TGTGCCAGCAGTTTTGCCGGGACAGGTTACGGGGAGCTGTTTTTT. The chain recombines TRBV12-3 or TRBV12-4 with TRBJ2-2; 8 bases match TRBD1. V was clipped by 3 bases and J by 7 bases; unmatched bases: 7. This CDR3 is built from 15 residues.

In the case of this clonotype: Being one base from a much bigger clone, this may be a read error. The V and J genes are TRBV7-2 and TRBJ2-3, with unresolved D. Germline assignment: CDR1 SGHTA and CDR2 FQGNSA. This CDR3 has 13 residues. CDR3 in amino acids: CAGSLVRTDTQYF. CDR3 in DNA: TGTGCCGGCAGCTTAGTTAGGACAGATACGCAGTATTTT.

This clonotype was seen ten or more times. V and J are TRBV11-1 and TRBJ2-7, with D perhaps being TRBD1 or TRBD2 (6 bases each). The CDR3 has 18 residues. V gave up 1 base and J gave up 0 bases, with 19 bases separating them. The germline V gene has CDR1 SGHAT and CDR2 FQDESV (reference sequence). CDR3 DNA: TGTGCCAGCAGCTTAGTGGGGGCGCGGGACGGGAGCTCCTACGAGCAGTACTTC. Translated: CASSLVGARDGSSYEQYF.

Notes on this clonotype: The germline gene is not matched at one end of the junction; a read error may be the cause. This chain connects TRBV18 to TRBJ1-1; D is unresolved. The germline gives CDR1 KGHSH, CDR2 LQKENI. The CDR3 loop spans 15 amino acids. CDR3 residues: CASSPSGYMNTGAFF. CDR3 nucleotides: TGTGCCAGCTCACCAAGCGGCTACATGAACACTGGAGCTTTCTTT.

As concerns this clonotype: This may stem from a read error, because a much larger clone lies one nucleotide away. The CDR3 DNA follows: TGTGCCAGCAGCCACGGGACAGGGCCGAACACTGACGCTTTCTTT. Residues: CASSHGTGPNTDAFF. This sequence joins TRBV7-9 and TRBJ1-1, with 9 bases that match TRBD1. Germline CDR1 reads SEHNR; CDR2 reads FQNEAQ (reference sequence). This CDR3 has 15 residues.

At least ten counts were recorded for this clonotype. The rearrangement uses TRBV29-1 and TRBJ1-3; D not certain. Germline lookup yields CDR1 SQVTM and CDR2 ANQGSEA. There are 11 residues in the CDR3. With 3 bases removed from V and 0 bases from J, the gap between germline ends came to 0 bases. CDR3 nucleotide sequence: TGCAGCGTTGACTCTGGAAACACCATATATTTT. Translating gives CSVDSGNTIYF.

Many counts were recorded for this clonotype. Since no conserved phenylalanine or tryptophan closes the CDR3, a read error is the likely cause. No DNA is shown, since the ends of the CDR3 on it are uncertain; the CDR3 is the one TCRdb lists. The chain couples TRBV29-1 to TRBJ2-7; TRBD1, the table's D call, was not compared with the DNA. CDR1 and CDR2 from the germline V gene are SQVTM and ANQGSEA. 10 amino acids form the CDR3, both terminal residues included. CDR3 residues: CSVGWDSRTS.

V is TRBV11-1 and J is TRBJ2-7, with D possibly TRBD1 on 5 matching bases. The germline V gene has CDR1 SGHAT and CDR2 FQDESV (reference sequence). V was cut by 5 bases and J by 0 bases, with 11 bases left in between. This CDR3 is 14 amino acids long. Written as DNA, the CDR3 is TGTGCCAGCAGCCCGACAGTCAACTCCTACGAGCAGTACTTC. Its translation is CASSPTVNSYEQYF.

In DNA, the CDR3 is TGTGCCAGCAGCTTAGTATGGCGGGGACGTACAATTCAGTTCTTC. It specifies CASSLVWRGRTIQFF. This chain links TRBV9 with TRBJ2-1; TRBD2 might be the D (6 bases). V shed 4 bases and J shed 13 bases, with 24 bases lying between them. The germline V gene has CDR1 SGDLS and CDR2 YYNGEE. The CDR3 has 15 amino acids.

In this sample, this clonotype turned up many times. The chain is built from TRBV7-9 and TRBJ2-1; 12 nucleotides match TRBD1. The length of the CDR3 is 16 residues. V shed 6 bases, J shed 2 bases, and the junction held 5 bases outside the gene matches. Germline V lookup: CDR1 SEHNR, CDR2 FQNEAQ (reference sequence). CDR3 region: CASRARDRGPYNEQFF. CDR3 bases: TGTGCCAGCAGAGCCAGGGACAGGGGGCCCTACAATGAGCAGTTCTTC.

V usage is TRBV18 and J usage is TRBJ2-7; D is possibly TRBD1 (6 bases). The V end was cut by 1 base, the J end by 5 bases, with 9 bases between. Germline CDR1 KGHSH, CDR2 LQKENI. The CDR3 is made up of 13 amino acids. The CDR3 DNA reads TGTGCCAGCTCACCACGATACAGGGACGAGCAGTACTTC. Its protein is CASSPRYRDEQYF.

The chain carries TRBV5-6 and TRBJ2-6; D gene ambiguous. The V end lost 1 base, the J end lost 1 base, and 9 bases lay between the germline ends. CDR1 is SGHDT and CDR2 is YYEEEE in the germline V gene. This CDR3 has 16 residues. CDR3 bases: TGTGCCAGCAGCTTGTTGGGCGAATCTGGGGCCAACGTCCTGACTTTC. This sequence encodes CASSLLGESGANVLTF.

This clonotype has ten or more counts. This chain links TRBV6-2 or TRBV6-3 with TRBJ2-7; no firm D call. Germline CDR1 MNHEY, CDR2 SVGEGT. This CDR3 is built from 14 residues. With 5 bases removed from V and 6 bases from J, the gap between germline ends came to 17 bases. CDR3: CASSGIRALIEQYF. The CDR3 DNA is TGTGCCAGCAGTGGGATCAGAGCTCTGATCGAGCAGTACTTC.